A selection of T cell receptor beta chains follows, all from one sample in a study of brain T cells in children with intractable seizures. Clones were sequenced by immunoSEQ multiplex PCR, and TCRdb holds only the in-frame ones, with some missing. The sample includes around 38,000 clones, about nine tenths of them seen just once. The input for sequencing was peripheral blood, taken at surgery. The origin of the receptors is a girl between 2 and 10 years old with tuberous sclerosis and intractable seizures. CDR3s leave out the opening cysteine and the closing phenylalanine or tryptophan. Each record gives: V gene, CDR3 protein.

>TRBV28
ASSLSSQGGVTQY
>TRBV28
ASSFYGVTGELF
>TRBV24-1
ATSDATGGNEKLF
>TRBV24-1
ATSDLYEQY
>TRBV6-1
ASSELGGNANEQY
>TRBV27
ASSTRDRGPTDTQY
>TRBV30
AWTTGTSGVGTDTQY
>TRBV7-9
ASSVTNQPQH
>TRBV12-3/TRBV12-4
ASTVYNEQF
>TRBV9
ASSVGAGSTDTQY
>TRBV2
ASSTDRGKWPQH
>TRBV9
ASSARLAGGHQETQY
>TRBV24-1
ATSGHNVPYGYT
>TRBV6-5
ASHSGTIYGYT
>TRBV3-1/TRBV3-2
ASSPGTGGNGYT
>TRBV4-1
ASSQDRGREAF
>TRBV2
ASRDRVRHNEQF
>TRBV12-5
ASGRPTTGKGTEAF
>TRBV15
ATSLDGYQETQY
>TRBV9
ASSVVGRGLGSYEQY
>TRBV24-1
ATSDGGQALNYGYT
>TRBV10-3
AISETADYSYNEQF
>TRBV9
ASSVTGTRTGELF
>TRBV7-2
ASSLSREVGTDTQY
>TRBV10-3
AISEKTVYGYT
>TRBV7-8
ASSLEVQGGSYEQY
>TRBV30
AWSLPTLAGVPGANVLT
>TRBV19
ASSKDRGKEKLF
>TRBV6-5
ASRSGIANTEAF
>TRBV11-2
ASSLGPSGGGTDTQY
>TRBV15
ATTLGGTDSYEQY
>TRBV5-1
ASSLEPGWGEKLF
>TRBV10-3
AISEGEVNTEAF
>TRBV5-1
ASSLGVTVNTEAF
>TRBV7-9
ASSSGTGRMNTEAF
>TRBV14
ASSQDSSHLAKNIQY